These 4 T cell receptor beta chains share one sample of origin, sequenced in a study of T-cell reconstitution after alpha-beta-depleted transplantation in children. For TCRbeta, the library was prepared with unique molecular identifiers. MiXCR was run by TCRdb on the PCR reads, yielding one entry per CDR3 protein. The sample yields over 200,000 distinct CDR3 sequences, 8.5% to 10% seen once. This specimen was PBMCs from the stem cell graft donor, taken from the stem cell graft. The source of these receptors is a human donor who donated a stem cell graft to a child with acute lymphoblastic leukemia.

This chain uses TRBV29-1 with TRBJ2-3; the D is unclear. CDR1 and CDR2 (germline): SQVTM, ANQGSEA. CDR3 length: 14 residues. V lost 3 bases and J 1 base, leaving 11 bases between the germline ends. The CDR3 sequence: CSVEFPERTDTQYF. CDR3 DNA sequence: TGCAGCGTTGAGTTTCCGGAACGCACAGATACGCAGTATTTT.

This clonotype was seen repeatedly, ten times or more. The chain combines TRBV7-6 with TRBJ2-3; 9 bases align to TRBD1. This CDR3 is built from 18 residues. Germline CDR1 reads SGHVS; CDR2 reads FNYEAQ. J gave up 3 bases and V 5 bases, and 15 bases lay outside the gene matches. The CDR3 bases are TGTGCCAGCAGCGGCAGGGTCCCGGGACAGGGCACAACAGATACGCAGTATTTT. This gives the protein CASSGRVPGQGTTDTQYF. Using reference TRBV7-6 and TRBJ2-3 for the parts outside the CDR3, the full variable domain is GAGVSQSPRYKVTKRGQDVALRCDPISGHVSLYWYRQALGQGPEFLTYFNYEAQQDKSGLPNDRFSAERPEGSISTLTIQRTEQRDSAMYRCASSGRVPGQGTTDTQYFGPGTRLTVL.

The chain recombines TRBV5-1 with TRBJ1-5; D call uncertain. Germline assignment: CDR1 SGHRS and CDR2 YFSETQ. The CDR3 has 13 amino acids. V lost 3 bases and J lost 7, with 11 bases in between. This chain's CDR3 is CASSSNLGQPQHF. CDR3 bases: TGCGCCAGCAGCTCAAATTTGGGGCAGCCCCAGCATTTT. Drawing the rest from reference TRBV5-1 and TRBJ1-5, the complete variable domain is KAGVTQTPRYLIKTRGQQVTLSCSPISGHRSVSWYQQTPGQGLQFLFEYFSETQRNKGNFPGRFSGRQFSNSRSEMNVSTLELGDSALYLCASSSNLGQPQHFGDGTRLSIL.

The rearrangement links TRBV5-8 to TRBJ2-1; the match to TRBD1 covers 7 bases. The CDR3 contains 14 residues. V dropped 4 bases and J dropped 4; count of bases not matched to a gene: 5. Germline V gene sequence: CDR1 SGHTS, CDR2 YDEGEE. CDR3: CASSIGTVYNEQFF. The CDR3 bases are TGTGCCAGCAGCATCGGGACAGTATACAATGAGCAGTTCTTC.